This T cell receptor beta chain was profiled in a study of shared clonotypes between healthy human individuals. Points from the study as a whole: Naive subsets, compared against memory subsets, generally had larger estimated richness values. Across a handful of donors, naive CD4 shared roughly 5%, naive CD8 around 4%, memory CD4 approximately 2.5%, memory CD8 0.35% to 0.5%.

The V gene's germline CDR1 is SGHAT and CDR2 FQNNGV. V dropped 2 bases and J dropped 6; count of bases not matched to a gene: 5. The CDR3 length is 14 residues. Assay execution proceeded at the deep level. Generated by immunoSEQ multiplex PCR, the TCRdb table keeps only in-frame clones and is missing some. Found here are about 2.3 million clones, 90% to 95% of them singletons; the top ten hold 0.39%. Regarding this clone: Its specificity is unknown.

This rearrangement joins TRBV11-2 to TRBJ2-7; TRBD2 agrees at 9 bases. The source material was naive CD4+ T cells from PBMCs. The subset denotes: CD45RA+ positively selected. The clonotype was recovered from a man in his late teens or twenties in good health. Some clones in this sample may be carry-over from other donors' samples. CDR3 DNA sequence: TGTGCCAGCAGCTTATTGCGGGAGGGTTCCGAGCAGTACTTC. The encoded protein is CASSLLREGSEQYF. Filled out from reference TRBV11-2 and TRBJ2-7, the complete variable domain reads EAGVAQSPRYKIIEKRQSVAFWCNPISGHATLYWYQQILGQGPKLLIQFQNNGVVDDSQLPKDRFSAERLKGVDSTLKIQPAKLEDSAVYLCASSLLREGSEQYFGPGTRLTVT.